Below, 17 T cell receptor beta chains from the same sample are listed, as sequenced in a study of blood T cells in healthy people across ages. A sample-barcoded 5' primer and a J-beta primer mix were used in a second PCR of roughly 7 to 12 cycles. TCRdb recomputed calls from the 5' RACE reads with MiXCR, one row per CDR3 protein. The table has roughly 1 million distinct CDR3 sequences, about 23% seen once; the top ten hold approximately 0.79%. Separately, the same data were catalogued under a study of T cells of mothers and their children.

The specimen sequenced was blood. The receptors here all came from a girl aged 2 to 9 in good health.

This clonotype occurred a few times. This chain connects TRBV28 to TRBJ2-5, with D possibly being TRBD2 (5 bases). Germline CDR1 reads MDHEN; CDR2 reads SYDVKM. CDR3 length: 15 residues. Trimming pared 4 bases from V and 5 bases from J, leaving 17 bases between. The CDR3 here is CASSSRTVFGETQYF. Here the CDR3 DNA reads TGTGCCAGCAGTTCGAGGACTGTTTTCGGGGAGACCCAGTACTTC.

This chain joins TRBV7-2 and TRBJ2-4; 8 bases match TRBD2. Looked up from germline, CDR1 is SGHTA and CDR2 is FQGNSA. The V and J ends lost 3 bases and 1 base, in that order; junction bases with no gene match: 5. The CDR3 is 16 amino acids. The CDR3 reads CASSLGLGGAKNIQYF. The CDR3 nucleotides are TGTGCCAGCAGCTTGGGACTAGGGGGGGCCAAAAACATTCAGTACTTC.

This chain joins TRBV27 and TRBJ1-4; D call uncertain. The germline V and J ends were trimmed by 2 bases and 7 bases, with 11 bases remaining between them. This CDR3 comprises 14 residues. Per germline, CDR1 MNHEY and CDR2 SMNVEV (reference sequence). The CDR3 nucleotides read TGTGCCAGCAGTTTAACGGTAGTATCTGAAAAACTGTTTTTT. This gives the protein CASSLTVVSEKLFF.

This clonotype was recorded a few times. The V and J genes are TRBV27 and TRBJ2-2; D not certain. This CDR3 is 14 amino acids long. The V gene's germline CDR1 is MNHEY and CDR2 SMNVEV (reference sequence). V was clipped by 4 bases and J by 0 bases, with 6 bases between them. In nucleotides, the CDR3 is TGTGCCAGCAGTTCGGTAACGAACACCGGGGAGCTGTTTTTT. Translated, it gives CASSSVTNTGELFF.

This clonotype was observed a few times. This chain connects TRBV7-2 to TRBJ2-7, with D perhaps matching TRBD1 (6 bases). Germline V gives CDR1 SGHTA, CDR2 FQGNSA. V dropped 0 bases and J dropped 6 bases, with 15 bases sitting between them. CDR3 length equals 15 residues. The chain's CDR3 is CASSLAPGQFTEQYF. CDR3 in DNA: TGTGCCAGCAGCTTAGCGCCGGGACAATTCACCGAGCAGTACTTC. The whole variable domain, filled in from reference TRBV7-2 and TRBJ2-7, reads GAGVSQSPSNKVTEKGKDVELRCDPISGHTALYWYRQSLGQGLEFLIYFQGNSAPDKSGLPSDRFSAERTGGSVSTLTIQRTQQEDSAVYLCASSLAPGQFTEQYFGPGTRLTVT.

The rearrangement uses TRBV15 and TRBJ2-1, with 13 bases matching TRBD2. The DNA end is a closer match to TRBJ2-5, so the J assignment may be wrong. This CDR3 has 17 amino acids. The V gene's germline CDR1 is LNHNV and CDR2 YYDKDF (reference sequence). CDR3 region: CATSRAPRLAGGETQYF. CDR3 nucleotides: TGTGCCACCAGCAGAGCCCCCAGACTAGCGGGAGGAGAGACCCAGTACTTC.

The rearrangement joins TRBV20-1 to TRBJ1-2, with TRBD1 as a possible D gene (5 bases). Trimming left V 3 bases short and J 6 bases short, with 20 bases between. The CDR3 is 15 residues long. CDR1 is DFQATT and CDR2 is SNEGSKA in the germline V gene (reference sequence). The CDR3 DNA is TGCAGTGCTAGCAGGGAAATGTATGGCGAAGATGGCTACACCTTC. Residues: CSASREMYGEDGYTF.

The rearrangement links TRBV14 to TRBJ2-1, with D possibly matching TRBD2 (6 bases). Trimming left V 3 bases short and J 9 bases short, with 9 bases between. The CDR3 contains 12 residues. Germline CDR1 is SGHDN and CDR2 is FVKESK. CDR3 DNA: TGTGCCAGCAGCCAGAGTAGCGGTGAGCAGTTCTTC. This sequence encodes CASSQSSGEQFF. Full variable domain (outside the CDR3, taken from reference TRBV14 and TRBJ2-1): EAGVTQFPSHSVIEKGQTVTLRCDPISGHDNLYWYRRVMGKEIKFLLHFVKESKQDESGMPNNRFLAERTGGTYSTLKVQPAELEDSGVYFCASSQSSGEQFFGPGTRLTVL.

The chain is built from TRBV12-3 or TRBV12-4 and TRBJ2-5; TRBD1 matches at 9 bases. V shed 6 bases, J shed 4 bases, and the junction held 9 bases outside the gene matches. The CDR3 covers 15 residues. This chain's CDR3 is CASSPGTGRGETQYF. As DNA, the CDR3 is TGTGCCAGCAGCCCCGGGACAGGGAGAGGAGAGACCCAGTACTTC.

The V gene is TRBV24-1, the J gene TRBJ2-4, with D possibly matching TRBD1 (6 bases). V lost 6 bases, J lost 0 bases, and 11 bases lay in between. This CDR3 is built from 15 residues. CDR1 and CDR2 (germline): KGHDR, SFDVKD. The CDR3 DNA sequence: TGTGCCACCAGTATTGGGACACTAGCCAAAAACATTCAGTACTTC. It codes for CATSIGTLAKNIQYF.

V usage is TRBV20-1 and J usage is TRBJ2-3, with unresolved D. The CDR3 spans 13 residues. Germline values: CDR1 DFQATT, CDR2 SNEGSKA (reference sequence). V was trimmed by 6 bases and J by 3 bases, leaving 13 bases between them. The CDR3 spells CSAVTLITDTQYF. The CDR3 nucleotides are TGCAGTGCCGTAACCCTTATAACAGATACGCAGTATTTT.

Here the CDR3 reads CASSFETGSGELFF. The CDR3 nucleotides are TGTGCCAGCAGCTTCGAGACAGGGAGCGGGGAGCTGTTTTTT. The chain combines TRBV7-8 with TRBJ2-2; TRBD1 matches 7 bases. The CDR3 spans 14 residues. Germline CDR1 and CDR2: SGHVS and FQNEAQ. V was pared by 3 bases and J by 7 bases, with 5 bases of the junction left unmatched.

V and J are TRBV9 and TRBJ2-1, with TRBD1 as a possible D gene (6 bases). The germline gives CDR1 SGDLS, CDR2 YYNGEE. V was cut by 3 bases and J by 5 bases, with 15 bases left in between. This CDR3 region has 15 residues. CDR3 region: CASSAIDRPDNEQFF. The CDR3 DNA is TGTGCCAGCAGCGCGATTGACAGGCCGGACAATGAGCAGTTCTTC. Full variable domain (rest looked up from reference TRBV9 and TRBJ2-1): DSGVTQTPKHLITATGQRVTLRCSPRSGDLSVYWYQQSLDQGLQFLIQYYNGEERAKGNILERFSAQQFPDLHSELNLSSLELGDSALYFCASSAIDRPDNEQFFGPGTRLTVL.

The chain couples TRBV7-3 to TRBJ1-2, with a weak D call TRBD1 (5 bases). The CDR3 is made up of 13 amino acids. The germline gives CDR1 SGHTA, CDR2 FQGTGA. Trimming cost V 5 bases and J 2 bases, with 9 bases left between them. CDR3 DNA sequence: TGTGCCAGCAGCGCGAGGGGAAACTATGGCTACACCTTC. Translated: CASSARGNYGYTF.

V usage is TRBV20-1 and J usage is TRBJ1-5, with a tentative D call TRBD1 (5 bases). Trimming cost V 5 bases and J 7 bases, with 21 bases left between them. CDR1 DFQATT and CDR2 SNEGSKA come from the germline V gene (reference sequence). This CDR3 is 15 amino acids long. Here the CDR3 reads CSALVENVAGQPQHF. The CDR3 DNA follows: TGCAGTGCTCTCGTTGAGAATGTAGCAGGGCAGCCCCAGCATTTT.

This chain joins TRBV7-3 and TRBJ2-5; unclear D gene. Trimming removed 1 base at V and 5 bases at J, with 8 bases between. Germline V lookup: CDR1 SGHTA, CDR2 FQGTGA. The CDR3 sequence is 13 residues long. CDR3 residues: CASSLNIGETQYF. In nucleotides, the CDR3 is TGTGCCAGCAGCTTAAATATAGGGGAGACCCAGTACTTC.

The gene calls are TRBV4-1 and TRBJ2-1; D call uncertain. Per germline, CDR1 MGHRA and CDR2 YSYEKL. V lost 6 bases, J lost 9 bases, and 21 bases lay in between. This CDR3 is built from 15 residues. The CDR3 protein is CASRGPGVGLGEQFF. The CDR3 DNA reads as TGCGCCAGCAGAGGTCCTGGGGTTGGCCTAGGTGAGCAGTTCTTC.